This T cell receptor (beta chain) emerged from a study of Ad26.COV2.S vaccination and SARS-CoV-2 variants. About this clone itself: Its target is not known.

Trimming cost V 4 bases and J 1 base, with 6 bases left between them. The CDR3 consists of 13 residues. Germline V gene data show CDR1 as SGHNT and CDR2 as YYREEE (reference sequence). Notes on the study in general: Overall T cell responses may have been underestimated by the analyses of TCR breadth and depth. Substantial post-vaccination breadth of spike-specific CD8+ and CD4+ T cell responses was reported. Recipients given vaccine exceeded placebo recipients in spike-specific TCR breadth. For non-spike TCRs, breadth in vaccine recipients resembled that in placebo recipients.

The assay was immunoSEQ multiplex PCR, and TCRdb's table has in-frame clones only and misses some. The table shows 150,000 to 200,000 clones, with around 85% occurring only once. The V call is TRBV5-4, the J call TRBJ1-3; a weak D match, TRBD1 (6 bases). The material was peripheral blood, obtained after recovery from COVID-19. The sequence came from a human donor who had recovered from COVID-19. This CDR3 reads CASSRGSGNTIYF. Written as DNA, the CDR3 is TGTGCCAGCAGCAGGGGGTCTGGAAACACCATATATTTT.